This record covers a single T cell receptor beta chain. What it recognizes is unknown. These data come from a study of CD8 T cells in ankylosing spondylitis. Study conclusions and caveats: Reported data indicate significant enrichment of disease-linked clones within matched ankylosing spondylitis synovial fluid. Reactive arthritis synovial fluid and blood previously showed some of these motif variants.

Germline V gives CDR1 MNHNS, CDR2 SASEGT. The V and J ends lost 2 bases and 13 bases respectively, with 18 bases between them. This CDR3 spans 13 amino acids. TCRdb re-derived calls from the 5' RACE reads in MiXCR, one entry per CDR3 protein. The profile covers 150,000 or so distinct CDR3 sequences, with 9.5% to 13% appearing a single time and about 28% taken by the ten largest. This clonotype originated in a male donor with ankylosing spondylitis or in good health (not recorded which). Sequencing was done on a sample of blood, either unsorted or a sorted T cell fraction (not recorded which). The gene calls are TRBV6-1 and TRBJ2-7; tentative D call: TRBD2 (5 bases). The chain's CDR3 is CASSERGGGRTYF. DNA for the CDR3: TGTGCCAGCAGTGAACGCGGAGGAGGCAGGACCTACTTC.